One T cell receptor (beta chain) is described in this entry. Its target is not known. There are 17 residues in the CDR3. V lost 5 bases to trimming and J lost 0 bases; unmatched junction nucleotides: 7. Germline lookup yields CDR1 SGHVS and CDR2 FQNEAQ. The data stem from a study of cytomegalovirus exposure and HLA in healthy donors. Turning to the study itself: Earlier findings included about 120 million unique TCR beta sequences obtained from about 180 million T cells. Study-wide points: When analyzed later, a missense DCLRE1C variant was found to be linked to TCR beta V- and J-gene trimming. The study flagged around 150 TCR beta chains as cytomegalovirus-associated.

Vbeta (60) and Jbeta (13) primers were used in the PCR. Sequencing was performed with immunoSEQ multiplex PCR; in TCRdb, only in-frame clones are kept and a portion is missing. The sample includes 100,000 or so clones, approximately 66% seen only once; the top ten take around 9.9%. V is TRBV7-8 and J is TRBJ1-5; TRBD1 agrees at 10 bases. This clonotype was sampled from a middle-aged man in good health and CMV-seropositive. What was sequenced was PBMCs. CDR3 sequence: CASSADRGIYSNQPQHF. The CDR3 nucleotides are TGTGCCAGCAGCGCGGACAGGGGGATCTATAGCAATCAGCCCCAGCATTTT.